This T cell receptor (beta chain) is drawn from a study of lymphopenia after photon versus proton radiotherapy. Notes on the study in general: Relative stability marked proton patients; photon patients lost diversity and naive cells. Only patients who died were analyzed for survival; proton advantage is unproven. A bigger post-nadir fall in TCR diversity correlated inversely with survival time in deceased patients. After the lymphocyte nadir, photon-treated repertoires showed oligoclonal expansion, especially of CD8+ Temra cells.

A remark on this clone: The antigen is unknown.

The assay was immunoSEQ multiplex PCR, and TCRdb's table has in-frame clones only and misses some. The top ten clones hold 5.5% to 7.5% of a sample with fewer than 35,000 clones, approximately 87% of them seen once. Germline loops: CDR1 MDHEN, CDR2 SYDVKM. This CDR3 is 16 amino acids long. The ends lost 4 bases at V and 2 bases at J; junction bases unmatched: 6. The chain recombines TRBV28 with TRBJ2-1; TRBD1 aligns across 9 bases. The clonotype originates from a woman aged 45-65 years with pancreatic cancer. The material was peripheral blood, obtained from a patient treated with photon-based radiotherapy. CDR3 DNA: TGTGCCAGCAGTTCCGGACAGGGGAGGCCCTACAATGAGCAGTTCTTC. Residues: CASSSGQGRPYNEQFF.